One sample yielded the 14 T cell receptor beta chains listed below, sequenced in a study of cytomegalovirus exposure and HLA in healthy donors. Primers: 60 Vbeta forward and 13 Jbeta reverse. The table came from immunoSEQ multiplex PCR; TCRdb's copy has only in-frame clones and leaves some out. The data contain about 100,000 clones, 60% to 80% of them singletons. Material for sequencing was PBMCs. Every receptor here comes from a woman under 30 in good health and CMV-seropositive.

This clone was detected a few times. Here the CDR3 reads CASSLINEQFF. In DNA, the CDR3 is TGCGCCAGCAGCCTAATTAATGAGCAGTTCTTC. The rearrangement joins TRBV5-1 to TRBJ2-1; D is unclear. V was trimmed by 4 bases and J by 7 bases, leaving 6 bases between them. The CDR3 spans 11 residues. The germline gives CDR1 SGHRS, CDR2 YFSETQ.

This clone was detected once. This sequence joins TRBV7-2 and TRBJ2-1; 8 positions agree with TRBD1. V gave up 5 bases and J gave up 0 bases; unmatched junction bases: 9. Germline V gene data show CDR1 as SGHTA and CDR2 as FQGNSA. This CDR3 comprises 17 residues. CDR3 sequence (DNA): TGTGCCAGCAGCAGTCACAGGGGGGAAGACTCCTACAATGAGCAGTTCTTC. This gives the protein CASSSHRGEDSYNEQFF.

The genes are TRBV9 and TRBJ1-1; TRBD1 agrees at 9 bases. CDR1 and CDR2 from the germline V gene are SGDLS and YYNGEE. This CDR3 region has 14 residues. The V and J ends lost 3 bases and 6 bases, in that order; junction bases with no gene match: 6. CDR3: CASSGTGGRAEAFF. The CDR3 DNA reads as TGTGCCAGCAGCGGAACAGGGGGCCGAGCTGAAGCTTTCTTT. Combining the CDR3 with reference TRBV9 and TRBJ1-1 gives the whole variable domain DSGVTQTPKHLITATGQRVTLRCSPRSGDLSVYWYQQSLDQGLQFLIQYYNGEERAKGNILERFSAQQFPDLHSELNLSSLELGDSALYFCASSGTGGRAEAFFGQGTRLTVV.

This chain links TRBV29-1 with TRBJ1-1, with 8 bases identical to TRBD1. Trimming cost V 5 bases and J 4 bases; bases outside gene matches: 3. Germline V gene lookup returns CDR1 SQVTM and CDR2 ANQGSEA. CDR3 length: 12 amino acids. CDR3 residues: CSVLGQVTEAFF. Written as DNA, the CDR3 is TGCAGCGTTTTGGGACAGGTCACTGAAGCTTTCTTT.

Remarks on this clone: The junction departs from germline at one end; a sequencing error may be responsible. J is TRBJ2-1 and V is TRBV6-5, with TRBD2 as a possible D gene (5 bases). This CDR3 is built from 13 residues. Germline values: CDR1 MNHEY, CDR2 SVGAGI. The CDR3, as DNA: TGTGCAAGCACATCGGGAACTTACAATGAGCAGTTCTTC. Amino acid sequence: CASTSGTYNEQFF.

The V call is TRBV27, the J call TRBJ2-7; maybe TRBD1 (6 bases). CDR1 MNHEY and CDR2 SMNVEV come from the germline V gene (reference sequence). Trimming stripped 3 bases from V and 3 bases from J, with 15 bases between. The CDR3 extends over 15 amino acids. CDR3 bases: TGTGCCAGCAGTTTCCCCGGGACAAATTTCTACGAGCAGTACTTC. This translates into CASSFPGTNFYEQYF.

The chain links TRBV4-1 to TRBJ2-1; 7 nucleotides agree with TRBD2. Germline V gene sequence: CDR1 MGHRA, CDR2 YSYEKL. The CDR3 is 16 residues long. V shed 2 bases and J 9 bases; nucleotides not matched to a gene: 13. CDR3 sequence: CASSQIWQRDSGEQFF. The CDR3 region has the DNA TGCGCCAGCAGCCAAATCTGGCAGCGGGACTCAGGTGAGCAGTTCTTC.

The chain joins TRBV19 to TRBJ2-7; 10 bases match TRBD1. V gave up 7 bases and J gave up 3 bases; unmatched junction bases: 6. This CDR3 comprises 14 residues. CDR1 and CDR2 (germline): LNHDA, SQIVND (reference sequence). Written as DNA, the CDR3 is TGTGCCAGTAAAATGGGACAGGGGATCTACGAGCAGTACTTC. As protein: CASKMGQGIYEQYF.

This chain joins TRBV4-1 and TRBJ1-5; D unresolved. CDR3 length: 13 residues. The V and J ends lost 5 bases and 4 bases respectively, with 9 bases between them. CDR1 is MGHRA, CDR2 YSYEKL, per germline. CDR3 nucleotide sequence: TGCGCCAGCAGCGGGCCCGGAAATCAGCCCCAGCATTTT. This translates into CASSGPGNQPQHF.

This chain joins TRBV7-2 and TRBJ2-3, with D possibly TRBD2 on 5 matching bases. Germline V gene lookup returns CDR1 SGHTA and CDR2 FQGNSA. This CDR3 region has 16 residues. V lost 2 bases to trimming and J lost 8 bases, with 20 bases between them. The CDR3 spells CASSLNAPRVWSTQYF. In DNA, the CDR3 is TGTGCCAGCAGCTTAAACGCCCCGAGGGTTTGGAGTACGCAGTATTTT.

This clone has just a few counts. The rearrangement links TRBV2 to TRBJ2-1; 9 bases align to TRBD1. V lost 6 bases, J lost 7 bases, and 7 bases stayed unmatched. Per the germline V gene, CDR1 is SNHLY and CDR2 is FYNNEI. The CDR3 consists of 14 residues. CDR3 region: CASRHPTGGNEQFF. The CDR3, as DNA: TGTGCCAGCAGGCACCCGACAGGGGGGAATGAGCAGTTCTTC. Full variable domain (rest looked up from reference TRBV2 and TRBJ2-1): EPEVTQTPSHQVTQMGQEVILRCVPISNHLYFYWYRQILGQKVEFLVSFYNNEISEKSEIFDDQFSVERPDGSNFTLKIRSTKLEDSAMYFCASRHPTGGNEQFFGPGTRLTVL.

The chain carries TRBV28 and TRBJ1-1; TRBD1 agrees at 9 bases. The junction had 6 bases not matched to a gene; V was cut back by 5 bases and J by 2 bases. Looked up from germline, CDR1 is MDHEN and CDR2 is SYDVKM. This CDR3 region has 15 residues. The CDR3 spells CASSPGTGFNTEAFF. CDR3 DNA: TGTGCCAGCAGTCCGGGGACAGGGTTTAACACTGAAGCTTTCTTT.

The V and J genes are TRBV2 and TRBJ2-4; TRBD2 matches 11 bases. This CDR3 contains 15 residues. Germline V gene lookup returns CDR1 SNHLY and CDR2 FYNNEI. V lost 6 bases, J lost 8 bases, and 9 bases stayed unmatched. In DNA, the CDR3 is TGTGCCAGCAGCCAAAGACTAGCGGGAAAGGACATTCAGTACTTC. As protein: CASSQRLAGKDIQYF.

This clone occurred a few times. The chain couples TRBV5-1 to TRBJ2-7, with 11 bases matching TRBD1. V lost 4 bases to trimming and J lost 6 bases; unmatched junction nucleotides: 9. The CDR3 runs 15 residues. CDR1 is SGHRS, CDR2 YFSETQ, per germline. CDR3 amino acids: CASSARDRGSPEQYF. The CDR3 coding sequence is TGCGCCAGCAGCGCCCGGGACAGGGGGTCGCCCGAGCAGTACTTC.